This T cell receptor (beta chain) emerged from a study of cytomegalovirus exposure and HLA in healthy donors. Study outcomes and limitations: An ancestry cluster, one associated with Asian ancestry, reportedly showed fewer N-insertions than the 666-donor mean in a later analysis.

Trimming pared 8 bases from V and 3 bases from J, leaving 20 bases between. The CDR3 has 15 residues. Germline assignment: CDR1 MDHEN and CDR2 SYDVKM. Comments on this clone: Its antigen remains unidentified.

PCR primers comprised 60 Vbeta and 13 Jbeta primers. Produced via immunoSEQ multiplex PCR; TCRdb's table is partial and in-frame only. This table holds some 140,000 clones, 70% to 90% found once. The sequence derives from a woman aged 40 to 55 in good health and CMV-seropositive. Sequenced: PBMCs. The gene calls are TRBV28 and TRBJ2-7; maybe TRBD2 (6 bases). This chain's CDR3 is CASGESGTGNYEQYF. Here the CDR3 DNA reads TGTGCCAGCGGGGAATCCGGGACTGGTAACTACGAGCAGTACTTC.